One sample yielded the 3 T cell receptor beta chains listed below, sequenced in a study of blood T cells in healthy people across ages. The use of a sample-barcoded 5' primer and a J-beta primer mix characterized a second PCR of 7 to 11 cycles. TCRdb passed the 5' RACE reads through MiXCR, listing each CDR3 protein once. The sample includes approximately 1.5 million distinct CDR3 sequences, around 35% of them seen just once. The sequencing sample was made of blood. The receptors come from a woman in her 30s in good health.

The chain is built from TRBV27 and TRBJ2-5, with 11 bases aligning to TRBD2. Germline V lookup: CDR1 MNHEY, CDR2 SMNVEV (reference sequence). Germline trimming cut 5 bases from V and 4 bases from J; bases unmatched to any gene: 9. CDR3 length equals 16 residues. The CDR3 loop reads CASSTTSGRYAETQYF. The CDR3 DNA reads TGTGCCAGCAGTACCACTAGCGGGAGATATGCAGAGACCCAGTACTTC.

The CDR3 sequence: CSARGSLSYEQYF. DNA of the CDR3: TGCAGTGCACGGGGGAGCCTATCCTACGAGCAGTACTTC. The genes are TRBV20-1 and TRBJ2-7, with a tentative D call TRBD2 (6 bases). The CDR3 covers 13 residues. The V end was cut by 6 bases, the J end by 1 base, with 13 bases between. Per germline, CDR1 DFQATT and CDR2 SNEGSKA (reference sequence).

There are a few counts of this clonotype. The CDR3 coding sequence is TGTGCCAGCAGTTTAGGGCGGGTCGGTGGCTACACCTTC. Its protein product is CASSLGRVGGYTF. This chain connects TRBV12-3 or TRBV12-4 to TRBJ1-2; D gene unclear. The CDR3 totals 13 residues. The germline V and J ends were trimmed by 1 base and 7 bases, with 10 bases remaining between them.